Following are 14 T cell receptor beta chains from one sample sequenced in a study of shared clonotypes between healthy human individuals. TCRdb keeps only in-frame clones here, not all; method: immunoSEQ multiplex PCR. Of around 2.3 million clones in the sample, 90% to 97% are singletons; the top ten hold 0.13%. The sample was naive CD4+ T cells sorted from blood. Subset reported: CD45RA+ positively selected. These receptors were collected from a man aged 18 to 35 in good health.

This chain links TRBV25-1 with TRBJ2-3, with TRBD1 identical over 9 bases. This CDR3 spans 15 amino acids. Germline assignment: CDR1 MGHDK and CDR2 SYGVNS. V trimming: 5 bases; J trimming: 0 bases; junction bases outside the gene matches: 3. The CDR3 protein is CASSSGQGSTDTQYF. CDR3 DNA sequence: TGTGCCAGCAGTTCCGGACAGGGGAGCACAGATACGCAGTATTTT.

The genes are TRBV7-2 and TRBJ2-1; D possibly uses TRBD1 or TRBD2 (6 bases each). Germline V gives CDR1 SGHTA, CDR2 FQGNSA. V lost 2 bases and J 5 bases, leaving 13 bases between the germline ends. The CDR3 sequence is 15 residues long. The CDR3: CASSLSRGRNNEQFF. The CDR3 region has the DNA TGTGCCAGCAGCTTAAGTAGGGGGAGGAACAATGAGCAGTTCTTC.

This clone was recorded once. This chain links TRBV7-9 with TRBJ2-7; 10 bases line up with TRBD2. V was pared by 3 bases and J by 4 bases, with 9 bases of the junction left unmatched. Germline V CDR1 and CDR2: SEHNR, FQNEAQ (reference sequence). CDR3 length: 16 residues. Here the CDR3 reads CASSLGAGGGKYEQYF. The CDR3 nucleotides are TGTGCCAGCAGCTTGGGAGCGGGAGGGGGCAAGTACGAGCAGTACTTC.

The chain uses TRBV15 and TRBJ1-2; D is possibly TRBD1 (6 bases). The CDR3 contains 15 residues. Germline V gene data show CDR1 as LNHNV and CDR2 as YYDKDF (reference sequence). V lost 5 bases to trimming and J lost 4 bases, with 17 bases between them. This CDR3 is CATSANPTGIYGYTF. The CDR3 nucleotides read TGTGCCACCAGCGCTAATCCGACAGGCATCTATGGCTACACCTTC.

The chain carries TRBV28 and TRBJ2-7, with TRBD1 as a possible D gene (5 bases). The germline CDR1 and CDR2 sequences are MDHEN and SYDVKM. The CDR3 sequence is 12 residues long. V was shortened by 6 bases and J by 2 bases, with 8 bases between the two germline ends. CDR3 protein: CASRTATYEQYF. Written as DNA, the CDR3 is TGTGCCAGCAGGACAGCTACCTACGAGCAGTACTTC.

J is TRBJ1-1 and V is TRBV6-5; a possible D gene is TRBD1 (5 bases). CDR3 length: 15 amino acids. CDR1 MNHEY and CDR2 SVGAGI come from the germline V gene. V shed 0 bases and J shed 6 bases, with 14 bases lying between them. The CDR3 nucleotides read TGTGCCAGCAGTTACTCGAACCTTCAGGGTTCTGAAGCTTTCTTT. It is translated as CASSYSNLQGSEAFF.

The V call is TRBV2, the J call TRBJ2-5; TRBD2 agrees at 15 bases. V lost 5 bases to trimming and J lost 1 base; unmatched junction nucleotides: 2. Per the germline V gene, CDR1 is SNHLY and CDR2 is FYNNEI. CDR3 length: 16 residues. The CDR3 sequence: CASSQGLAGGQETQYF. CDR3 coding DNA: TGTGCCAGCAGTCAGGGACTAGCGGGGGGCCAAGAGACCCAGTACTTC. Variable domain in full (rest from reference TRBV2 and TRBJ2-5): EPEVTQTPSHQVTQMGQEVILRCVPISNHLYFYWYRQILGQKVEFLVSFYNNEISEKSEIFDDQFSVERPDGSNFTLKIRSTKLEDSAMYFCASSQGLAGGQETQYFGPGTRLLVL.

The chain employs TRBV4-1 and TRBJ1-3; no definite D call. The CDR3 length is 16 residues. Germline V CDR1 and CDR2: MGHRA, YSYEKL. V lost 0 bases and J 0 bases, leaving 9 bases between the germline ends. The CDR3 loop is CASSQDNMSSGNTIYF. DNA for the CDR3: TGCGCCAGCAGCCAAGATAACATGAGCTCTGGAAACACCATATATTTT.

Of note for this clone: Other nucleotide sequences from this sample produce the same CDR3. The chain joins TRBV18 to TRBJ2-7, with 8 bases matching TRBD2. V shed 2 bases and J 0 bases; nucleotides not matched to a gene: 3. This CDR3 contains 15 residues. Germline values: CDR1 KGHSH, CDR2 LQKENI. CDR3 amino acids: CASSPGAGGSYEQYF. As DNA, the CDR3 is TGTGCCAGCTCACCAGGGGCGGGAGGCTCCTACGAGCAGTACTTC.

V is TRBV10-1 and J is TRBJ2-7, with a weak D call TRBD2 (5 bases). This CDR3 is 16 amino acids long. Trimming stripped 0 bases from V and 0 bases from J, with 12 bases between. Germline assignment: CDR1 WNHNN and CDR2 SYGVQD (reference sequence). The CDR3 loop is CASSESGLGSSYEQYF. The CDR3 nucleotides read TGCGCCAGCAGTGAGTCGGGTCTGGGGAGCTCCTACGAGCAGTACTTC.

The chain carries TRBV4-1 and TRBJ2-7; D may be TRBD1 (6 bases). CDR1 and CDR2 (germline): MGHRA, YSYEKL. Trimming removed 0 bases at V and 1 base at J, with 16 bases between. The length of the CDR3 is 17 residues. The CDR3, as DNA: TGCGCCAGCAGCCAAGATTATTCGGGTCAGGGGTCCTACGAGCAGTACTTC. Translating it yields CASSQDYSGQGSYEQYF.

The chain links TRBV5-6 to TRBJ1-4; the D is unclear. CDR3 length equals 14 residues. Germline CDR1 and CDR2: SGHDT and YYEEEE. Trimming removed 5 bases at V and 2 bases at J, with 10 bases between. CDR3 bases: TGTGCCAGCAGATTAGAGTCTACTAATGAAAAACTGTTTTTT. This codes for CASRLESTNEKLFF. The full variable domain, in which reference TRBV5-6 and TRBJ1-4 provide the parts outside the CDR3, is DAGVTQSPTHLIKTRGQQVTLRCSPKSGHDTVSWYQQALGQGPQFIFQYYEEEERQRGNFPDRFSGHQFPNYSSELNVNALLLGDSALYLCASRLESTNEKLFFGSGTQLSVL.

This chain uses TRBV7-9 with TRBJ1-4; perhaps TRBD1 as D (6 bases). From germline, CDR1 is SEHNR and CDR2 FQNEAQ (reference sequence). This CDR3 spans 15 amino acids. Between the trimmed V and J ends, which lost 6 bases and 5 bases, there was a span of 16 bases. The CDR3 spells CASSMVGGGNEKLFF. DNA of the CDR3: TGTGCCAGCAGTATGGTGGGAGGGGGAAATGAAAAACTGTTTTTT.

This clone was recorded a few times. The rearrangement uses TRBV6-5 and TRBJ1-6, with a weak D call TRBD1 (5 bases). V lost 5 bases, J lost 8 bases, and 13 bases lay in between. This CDR3 is built from 14 residues. The V gene's germline CDR1 is MNHEY and CDR2 SVGAGI. CDR3 loop: CASSPSWGDSPLHF. CDR3 sequence (DNA): TGTGCCAGCAGTCCCTCGTGGGGGGATTCACCCCTCCACTTT.